The present entry profiles one TCR beta chain with its context. The sample comes from a study of blood T cell repertoires in COVID-19. As for the study in general: Researchers got acute and convalescent COVID-19 samples from the United States, Italy and Spain.

As processed by the authors: From reference gene primer amplification, estimates of nucleated cell counts were derived. Clones were read by immunoSEQ multiplex PCR, and TCRdb kept only the in-frame ones, dropping some. The V and J calls and clone size were taken over from that table, and D and trimming were inferred from the DNA. Of 380,000 or so clones listed, approximately 86% are singletons. Trimming took off 7 bases at V and 5 bases at J, with 20 bases between the two ends. From germline, CDR1 is KGHSH and CDR2 LQKENI. This CDR3 is built from 16 residues. J is TRBJ2-2 and V is TRBV18; a possible D gene is TRBD2 (6 bases). Material: peripheral blood. This sequence originates from an older woman with COVID-19, enrolled during active disease. The CDR3 here is CASYPTAGPGTGELFF. The CDR3 bases are TGTGCCAGCTACCCGACGGCGGGGCCGGGAACCGGGGAGCTGTTTTTT.